Shown below are 4 T cell receptor beta chains from a single sample sequenced in a study of cytomegalovirus exposure and HLA in healthy donors. 60 Vbeta and 13 Jbeta primers were used in PCR. The repertoire was sequenced with immunoSEQ multiplex PCR; TCRdb's copy has only in-frame clones and lacks some. The table shows under 80,000 clones, with about 80% occurring only once. Sequenced: PBMCs. All receptors come from a woman between 35 and 50 years old in good health and CMV-seronegative.

The gene calls are TRBV2 and TRBJ2-2; D may be TRBD1 (5 bases). Germline V gives CDR1 SNHLY, CDR2 FYNNEI. Trimming stripped 5 bases from V and 8 bases from J, with 15 bases between. The CDR3 length is 14 residues. The CDR3 region is CASSYNRGFGELFF. Here the CDR3 DNA reads TGTGCCAGCAGTTACAATAGGGGATTTGGGGAGCTGTTTTTT. Together with reference TRBV2 and TRBJ2-2, the CDR3 gives the full variable domain: EPEVTQTPSHQVTQMGQEVILRCVPISNHLYFYWYRQILGQKVEFLVSFYNNEISEKSEIFDDQFSVERPDGSNFTLKIRSTKLEDSAMYFCASSYNRGFGELFFGEGSRLTVL.

This chain joins TRBV2 and TRBJ2-3, with 7 bases lining up with TRBD2. The V gene's germline CDR1 is SNHLY and CDR2 FYNNEI. This CDR3 is built from 14 residues. The V segment lost 10 bases and the J segment 4 bases; nucleotides outside the gene matches: 11. The CDR3 spells CATTYGGSSDTQYF. The CDR3 nucleotides are TGTGCCACTACCTATGGCGGGAGCTCAGATACGCAGTATTTT.

The chain has TRBV7-2 and TRBJ1-2; possibly TRBD1 for D (5 bases). This CDR3 comprises 13 residues. CDR1 SGHTA and CDR2 FQGNSA come from the germline V gene. V dropped 8 bases and J dropped 8 bases, with 18 bases sitting between them. The CDR3 reads CASSTMGPPGYTF. The CDR3 DNA reads as TGTGCCAGCTCTACTATGGGGCCGCCGGGCTACACCTTC.

The chain combines TRBV18 with TRBJ2-1, with D possibly matching TRBD2 (6 bases). CDR3 size: 13 residues. Between the trimmed V and J ends, which lost 1 base and 8 bases, there was a span of 9 bases. Germline CDR1 and CDR2: KGHSH and LQKENI. The CDR3 DNA reads TGTGCCAGCTCACCACGGAGGGAACATGAGCAGTTCTTC. This gives the protein CASSPRREHEQFF.